Below are 13 T cell receptor beta chains sequenced from a single sample in a study of PD-1 blockade in classical Hodgkin lymphoma. Repertoires were generated with immunoSEQ multiplex PCR, while TCRdb's copy carries only in-frame clones and drops some. The sample carries about 12,000 clones, roughly 86% recorded once. Time point given: cycle 4 day 1 (C4D1), after 6 weeks of nivolumab. Autologous stem cell transplantation was followed by relapse in every patient, and brentuximab vedotin exposure varied. Thawed PBMCs underwent magnetic negative selection to yield purified CD4+ T cells. The material sequenced was CD4+ T cells from blood, taken before the fourth cycle of nivolumab. All receptors come from a human donor with classical Hodgkin lymphoma.

This sequence joins TRBV4-1 and TRBJ2-7; 12 bases map to TRBD2. The V gene's germline CDR1 is MGHRA and CDR2 YSYEKL. Unmatched junction bases numbered 6, after V lost 3 bases and J lost 3 bases. The CDR3 has 16 residues. The CDR3 reads CASSHRLAGENYEQYF. CDR3 nucleotides: TGCGCCAGCAGCCACAGACTAGCGGGAGAAAACTACGAGCAGTACTTC.

The chain recombines TRBV5-1 with TRBJ2-7, with unresolved D. Germline CDR1 reads SGHRS; CDR2 reads YFSETQ. The CDR3 spans 12 residues. Trimming left V 0 bases short and J 2 bases short, with 3 bases between. CDR3 coding DNA: TGCGCCAGCAGCTTGGAGCCCTACGAGCAGTACTTC. Translating gives CASSLEPYEQYF.

This CDR3 is CASSLGGAGNQPQHF. CDR3 sequence (DNA): TGTGCCAGCAGCCTGGGTGGGGCAGGCAATCAGCCCCAGCATTTT. The chain joins TRBV5-6 to TRBJ1-5; possible D gene TRBD1, 5 bases. V was clipped by 4 bases and J by 2 bases, with 13 bases between them. This CDR3 is built from 15 residues. Germline CDR1 is SGHDT and CDR2 is YYEEEE.

This clone was seen just once. The chain combines TRBV29-1 with TRBJ2-1; D not certain. CDR1 is SQVTM and CDR2 is ANQGSEA in the germline V gene. V gave up 6 bases and J gave up 1 base, with 13 bases separating them. CDR3 length: 14 amino acids. The CDR3 loop reads CSVRMVGSYNEQFF. The CDR3 DNA follows: TGCAGCGTCAGGATGGTAGGGTCCTACAATGAGCAGTTCTTC.

The genes are TRBV28 and TRBJ2-3; D is possibly TRBD1 (5 bases). Deletions cut 2 bases from V and 5 bases from J, with 5 bases between. CDR3 length: 12 residues. Germline assignment: CDR1 MDHEN and CDR2 SYDVKM. CDR3 residues: CASSLRGDTQYF. The CDR3 bases are TGTGCCAGCAGTTTAAGGGGAGATACGCAGTATTTT. The full variable domain, with the rest looked up from reference TRBV28 and TRBJ2-3, is DVKVTQSSRYLVKRTGEKVFLECVQDMDHENMFWYRQDPGLGLRLIYFSYDVKMKEKGDIPEGYSVSREKKERFSLILESASTNQTSMYLCASSLRGDTQYFGPGTRLTVL.

The chain is built from TRBV28 and TRBJ2-3; D tentatively reads TRBD1 or TRBD2 (5 bases each). The CDR3 is made up of 16 amino acids. V lost 10 bases and J lost 0, with 20 bases in between. Germline V gene sequence: CDR1 MDHEN, CDR2 SYDVKM. This chain's CDR3 is CATTAFIGASTDTQYF. The CDR3 DNA reads as TGTGCCACAACCGCTTTTATCGGGGCTAGCACAGATACGCAGTATTTT.

V and J are TRBV28 and TRBJ1-4, with 7 positions matching TRBD1. With V trimmed by 8 bases and J by 0 bases, 3 bases remained unmatched. The germline CDR1 and CDR2 sequences are MDHEN and SYDVKM. The CDR3 loop spans 14 amino acids. The CDR3 DNA reads as TGTGCCAGCCAAGGGACAGCAACTAATGAAAAACTGTTTTTT. Protein: CASQGTATNEKLFF.

This clone was observed once. J is TRBJ2-1 and V is TRBV10-3; 16 bases map to TRBD2. Germline V CDR1 and CDR2: ENHRY, SYGVKD. This CDR3 comprises 16 residues. V dropped 5 bases and J dropped 9; count of bases not matched to a gene: 7. The CDR3 protein is CAISSGTSGGAGEQFF. Written as DNA, the CDR3 is TGTGCCATCAGTTCCGGGACTAGCGGGGGGGCCGGTGAGCAGTTCTTC.

V is TRBV5-1 and J is TRBJ2-1; 12 bases match TRBD2. CDR1 SGHRS and CDR2 YFSETQ come from the germline V gene. The length of the CDR3 is 18 residues. Losses at the gene ends were 0 bases for V and 5 bases for J; bases not matched to a gene: 9. CDR3 in DNA: TGCGCCAGCAGCTTGGCCCTAACTAGCGGGAGGTCGAACAATGAGCAGTTCTTC. Encoded protein: CASSLALTSGRSNNEQFF.

This chain uses TRBV7-3 with TRBJ2-2; D remains unclear. CDR1 is SGHTA, CDR2 FQGTGA, per germline. Trimming cost V 5 bases and J 1 base, with 8 bases left between them. The CDR3 extends over 14 amino acids. CDR3 nucleotide sequence: TGTGCCAGCAGCGCCACTCGGAACACCGGGGAGCTGTTTTTT. Translation gives CASSATRNTGELFF.

The rearrangement links TRBV7-8 to TRBJ2-5, with D hard to call. The germline CDR1 and CDR2 sequences are SGHVS and FQNEAQ. The CDR3 runs 13 residues. The germline V and J ends were trimmed by 3 bases and 7 bases, with 12 bases remaining between them. CDR3 region: CASSFERFPTQYF. The CDR3 DNA follows: TGTGCCAGCAGCTTTGAGAGATTTCCGACCCAGTACTTC.

The CDR3 sequence is CASSSDRGTEAFF. CDR3 in DNA: TGTGCCAGCAGCTCCGACAGGGGCACTGAAGCTTTCTTT. The V gene is TRBV5-4, the J gene TRBJ1-1; 8 bases agree with TRBD1. Trimming took 3 bases from V and 4 from J; bases not matched to a gene: 2. This CDR3 region has 13 residues. Per germline, CDR1 SGHNT and CDR2 YYREEE (reference sequence).

V is TRBV19 and J is TRBJ2-3, with D perhaps TRBD2 (6 bases). The ends were cut back, 6 bases at V and 0 bases at J, with 7 bases in the middle. Germline lookup yields CDR1 LNHDA and CDR2 SQIVND (reference sequence). The CDR3 contains 13 residues. As DNA, the CDR3 is TGTGCCAGTAGAGGGACTAGCACAGATACGCAGTATTTT. Translated: CASRGTSTDTQYF.